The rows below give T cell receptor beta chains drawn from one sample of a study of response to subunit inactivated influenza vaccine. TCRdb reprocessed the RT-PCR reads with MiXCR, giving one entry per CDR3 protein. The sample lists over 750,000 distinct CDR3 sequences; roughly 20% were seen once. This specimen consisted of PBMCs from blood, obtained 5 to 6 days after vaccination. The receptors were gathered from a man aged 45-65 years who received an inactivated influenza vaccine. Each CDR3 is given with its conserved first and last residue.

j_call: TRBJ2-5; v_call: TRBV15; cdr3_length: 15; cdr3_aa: CATSRVVPLQETQYF
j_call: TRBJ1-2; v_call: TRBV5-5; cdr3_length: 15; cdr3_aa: CASSSDGGRDYGYTF
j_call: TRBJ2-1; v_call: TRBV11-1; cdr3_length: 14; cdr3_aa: CASSRSGRDNEQFF
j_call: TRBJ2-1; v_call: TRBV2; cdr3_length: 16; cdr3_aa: CASSGNTEDSYNEQFF
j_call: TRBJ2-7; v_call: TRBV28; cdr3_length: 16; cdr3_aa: CASSPLGRREAYEQYF
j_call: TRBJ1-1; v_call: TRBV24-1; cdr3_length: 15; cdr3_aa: CATSDPRRGDTEAFF
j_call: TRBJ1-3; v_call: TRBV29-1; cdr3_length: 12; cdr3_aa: CSAALGGNTIYF
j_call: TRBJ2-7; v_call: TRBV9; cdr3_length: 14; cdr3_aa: CASSVTPYSYEQYF
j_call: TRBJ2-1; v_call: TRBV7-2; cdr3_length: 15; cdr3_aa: CASSSGRTSGREQFF
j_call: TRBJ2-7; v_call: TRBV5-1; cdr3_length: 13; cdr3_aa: CASSLDRVYEQYF
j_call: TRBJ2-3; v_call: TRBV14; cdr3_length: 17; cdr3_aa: CASSHLQGALVQDTQYF
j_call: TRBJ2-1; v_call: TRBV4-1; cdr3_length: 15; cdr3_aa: CASSQTSGDTNEQFF
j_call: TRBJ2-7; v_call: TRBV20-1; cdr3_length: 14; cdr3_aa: CSALLGGASNEQYF
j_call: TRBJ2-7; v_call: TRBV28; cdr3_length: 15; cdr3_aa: CASTPSREETYEQYF
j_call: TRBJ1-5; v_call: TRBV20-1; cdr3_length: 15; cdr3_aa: CSALVQGLNSQPQHF
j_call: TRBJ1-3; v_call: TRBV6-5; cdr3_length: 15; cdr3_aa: CASSSETGPPDTIYF